This TCR beta chain was sequenced in a study of blood T cell repertoires in COVID-19. Measured with immunoSEQ multiplex PCR; TCRdb has only the in-frame clones, and not every one. The table includes around 130,000 clones, under 85% detected once. Cohort 3 donors were reported recovered after two negative PCRs, clearance, or symptom resolution. V was shortened by 2 bases and J by 7 bases, with 11 bases between the two germline ends. Per the germline V gene, CDR1 is MNHEY and CDR2 is SMNVEV (reference sequence). CDR3 length: 14 amino acids. The clonotype was recovered from a man under 40 who had recovered from COVID-19. V usage is TRBV27 and J usage is TRBJ1-4; a weak D match, TRBD1 (6 bases). The sample comprised PBMCs or T cells enriched from blood (not recorded which). CDR3: CASSLGGRTEKLFF. Written as DNA, the CDR3 is TGTGCCAGCAGTTTAGGGGGCAGGACTGAAAAACTGTTTTTT.